This entry is about one T cell receptor (beta chain). The data belong to a study of blood T cell repertoires in COVID-19. The protocol was immunoSEQ multiplex PCR, while the TCRdb copy is restricted to in-frame clones and leaves out a portion. The sample has more than 250,000 clones, 70% to 90% seen once; the top ten hold more than 2%. Germline V gives CDR1 MDHEN, CDR2 SYDVKM. Trimming removed 2 bases from V and 9 bases from J, with 14 bases in between. The CDR3 is made up of 14 amino acids. Self-reported history from a screening survey and questionnaire set each donor's cohort. V gene TRBV28 combines with J gene TRBJ1-3; TRBD1 might be the D (6 bases). The TCR originated in a man in his thirties or forties who had recovered from COVID-19. The sequencing input was PBMCs or T cells enriched from blood (not recorded which). Written as DNA, the CDR3 is TGTGCCAGCAGTTTAACGGGGGGGCGAGGCACCATATATTTT. This encodes CASSLTGGRGTIYF.